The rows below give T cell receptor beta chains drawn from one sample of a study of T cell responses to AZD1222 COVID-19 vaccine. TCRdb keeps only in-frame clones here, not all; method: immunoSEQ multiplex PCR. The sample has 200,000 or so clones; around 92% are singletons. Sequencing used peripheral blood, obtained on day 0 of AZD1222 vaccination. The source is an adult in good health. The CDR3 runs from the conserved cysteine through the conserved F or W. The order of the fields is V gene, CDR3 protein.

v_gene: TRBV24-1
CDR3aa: CATSEVSTGEQFF

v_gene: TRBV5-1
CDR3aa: CASAARETQYF

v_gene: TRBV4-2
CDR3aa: CASSPRDGEQFF

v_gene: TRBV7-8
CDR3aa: CASSLVGNTEAFF

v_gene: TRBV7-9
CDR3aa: CASSPGTGTYPPNEKLFF

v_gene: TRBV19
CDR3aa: CASSMPGNTIYF

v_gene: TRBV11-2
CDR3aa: CASSLSSGLAGGEGDTQYF

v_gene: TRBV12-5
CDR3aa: CASGLSQGTEAFF

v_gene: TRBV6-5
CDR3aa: CASSYSMGEKLFF

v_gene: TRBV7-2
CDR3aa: CASSLNSYNEQFF

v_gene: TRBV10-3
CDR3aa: CAISEYRRAVYEQYF

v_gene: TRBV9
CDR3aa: CASSVSGQGRDEQYF

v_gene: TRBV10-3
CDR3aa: CAISESPGQGRNQPQHF

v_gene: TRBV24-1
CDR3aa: CATSDLRYDGNEQFF

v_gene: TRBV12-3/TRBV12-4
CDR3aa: CASSYSLNQPQHF

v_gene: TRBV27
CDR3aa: CASSLGAQNGYTF

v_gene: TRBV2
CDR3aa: CASPSSLYNEQFF

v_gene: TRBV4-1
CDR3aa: CASSQAERSLETQYF

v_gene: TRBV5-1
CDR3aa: CASSPRGTGDEKLFF

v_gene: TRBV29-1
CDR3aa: CSVERGYTF

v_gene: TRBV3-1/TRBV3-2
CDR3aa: CASSQVWGGGVNTGELFF

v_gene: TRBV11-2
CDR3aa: CASSFPLAGGPGEQYF

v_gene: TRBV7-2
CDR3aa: CASSSGLSRSYNEQFF

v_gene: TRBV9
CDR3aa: CASTPDPGQGARGYTF

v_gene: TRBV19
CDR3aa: CASSPAGGAYYEQYF